This TCR beta chain was recovered during a study of shared clonotypes between healthy human individuals. Whole-study findings and limits: A small donor pool kept down the genetic and exposure-history diversity that was represented.

Some clones are missing from TCRdb's copy, which holds only in-frame ones; the method was immunoSEQ multiplex PCR. The sample includes about 490,000 clones, 60% to 85% of them seen just once. CDR3 size: 13 residues. V shed 1 base and J shed 5 bases, with 8 bases lying between them. Germline loops: CDR1 SGHTA, CDR2 FQGNSA. This clone was observed a few times. What it binds is unknown. The chain couples TRBV7-2 to TRBJ2-5; D gene ambiguous. Sequenced sample: PBMCs. This clonotype originated in a woman between 40 and 55 years old in good health. Some clones in this sample may be carry-over from other donors' samples. CDR3 coding DNA: TGTGCCAGCAGCTTAGTTCGAGAGGAGACCCAGTACTTC. It yields the protein CASSLVREETQYF.